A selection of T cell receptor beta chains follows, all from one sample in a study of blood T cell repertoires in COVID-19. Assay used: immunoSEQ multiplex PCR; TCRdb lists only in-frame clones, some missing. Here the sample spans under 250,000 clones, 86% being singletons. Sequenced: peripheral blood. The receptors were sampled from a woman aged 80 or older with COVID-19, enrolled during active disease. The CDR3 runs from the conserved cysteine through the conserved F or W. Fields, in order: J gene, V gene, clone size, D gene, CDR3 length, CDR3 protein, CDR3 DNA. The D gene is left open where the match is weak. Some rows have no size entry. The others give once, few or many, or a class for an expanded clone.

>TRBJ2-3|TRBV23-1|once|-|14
CASSHHGLGDTQYF
TGCGCCAGCAGTCACCACGGACTCGGCGACACGCAGTATTTT
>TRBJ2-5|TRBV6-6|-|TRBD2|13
CASSGGALETQYF
TGTGCCAGCAGCGGGGGGGCCCTAGAGACCCAGTACTTC
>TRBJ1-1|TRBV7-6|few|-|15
CASSRLQGANTEAFF
TGTGCCAGCAGCCGTTTACAAGGGGCAAACACTGAAGCTTTCTTT
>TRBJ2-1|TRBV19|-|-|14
CASSIGQGEDEQFF
TGTGCCAGTAGTATAGGCCAGGGGGAGGATGAGCAGTTCTTC
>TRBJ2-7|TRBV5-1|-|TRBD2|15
CASSLGTSGVGEQYF
TGCGCCAGCAGCTTGGGGACTAGCGGGGTAGGCGAGCAGTACTTC
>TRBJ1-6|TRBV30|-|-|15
CAWSVKTGVSSPLHF
TGTGCCTGGAGTGTAAAGACCGGCGTTAGCTCACCCCTCCACTTT
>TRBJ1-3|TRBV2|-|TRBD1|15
CASSGQGAAGNTIYF
TGTGCCAGCAGCGGACAGGGGGCGGCTGGAAACACCATATATTTT
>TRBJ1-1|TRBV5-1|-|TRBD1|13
CASSLGGQGRAFF
TGCGCCAGCAGCTTGGGGGGACAGGGGAGAGCTTTCTTT
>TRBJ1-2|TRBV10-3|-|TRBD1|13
CAISEGQGYGYTF
TGTGCCATCAGCGAGGGACAGGGCTATGGCTACACCTTC
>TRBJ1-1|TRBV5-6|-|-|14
CASSSRASAREAFF
TGTGCCAGCAGCTCCAGGGCTTCCGCAAGAGAAGCTTTCTTT
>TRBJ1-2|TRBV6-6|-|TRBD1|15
CASSYTGGTNYGYTF
TGTGCCAGCAGCTACACAGGGGGCACCAACTATGGCTACACCTTC
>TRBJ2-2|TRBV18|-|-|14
CASSRGQNTGELFF
TGTGCCAGCTCACGAGGACAAAACACCGGGGAGCTGTTTTTT
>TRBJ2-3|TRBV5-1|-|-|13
CASSPVSTDTQYF
TGCGCCAGCAGCCCGGTAAGCACAGATACGCAGTATTTT
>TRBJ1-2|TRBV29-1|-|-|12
CSFQTGTYGYTF
TGCAGCTTCCAGACAGGAACTTATGGCTACACCTTC
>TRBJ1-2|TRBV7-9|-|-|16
CASSFLVMGSNYGYTF
TGTGCCAGCAGCTTCCTGGTTATGGGGAGTAACTATGGCTACACCTTC
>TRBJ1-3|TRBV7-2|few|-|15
CASSSSSGVGNTIYF
TGTGCCAGCAGCTCCTCTTCGGGGGTTGGAAACACCATATATTTT
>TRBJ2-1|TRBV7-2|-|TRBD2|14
CASSLNGGINEQFF
TGTGCCAGCAGCTTGAACGGGGGGATCAATGAGCAGTTCTTC
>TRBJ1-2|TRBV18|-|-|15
CASSPRSAGESGYTF
TGTGCCAGCTCACCACGGTCGGCAGGGGAGAGTGGCTACACCTTC
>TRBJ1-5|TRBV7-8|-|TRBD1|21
CASSSGQGLDYVAASNQPQHF
TGTGCCAGCAGCTCAGGACAGGGCCTTGACTATGTAGCAGCATCGAATCAGCCCCAGCATTTT
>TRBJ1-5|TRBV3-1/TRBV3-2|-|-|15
CASSQGPEGGQPQHF
TGTGCCAGCAGCCAGGGCCCGGAGGGCGGACAGCCCCAGCATTTT
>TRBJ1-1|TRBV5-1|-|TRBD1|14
CASSLDRGNTEAFF
TGCGCCAGCAGTCTGGACAGGGGTAACACTGAAGCTTTCTTT
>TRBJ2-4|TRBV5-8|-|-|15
CASRLGGLAKNIQYF
TGTGCCAGCAGACTCGGGGGTCTAGCCAAAAACATTCAGTACTTC
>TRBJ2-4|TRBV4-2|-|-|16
CASSLQYRGAENIQYF
TGTGCCAGCAGCCTACAGTACCGGGGGGCGGAAAACATTCAGTACTTC
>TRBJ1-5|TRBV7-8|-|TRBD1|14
CASSLSGGIKPQHF
TGTGCCAGCAGCTTATCAGGGGGAATTAAGCCCCAGCATTTT
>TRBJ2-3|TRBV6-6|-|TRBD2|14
CASRTGGLTDTQYF
TGTGCCAGCAGAACGGGGGGGCTGACAGATACGCAGTATTTT
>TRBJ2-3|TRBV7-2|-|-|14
CASSYGPGADTQYF
TGTGCCAGCAGCTACGGACCAGGGGCAGATACGCAGTATTTT
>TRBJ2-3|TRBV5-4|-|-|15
CASSSQGKDTDTQYF
TGTGCCAGCAGCTCTCAGGGGAAGGACACAGATACGCAGTATTTT
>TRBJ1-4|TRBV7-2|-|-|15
CASSLDQSRNEKLFF
TGTGCCAGCAGCTTAGATCAAAGCCGAAATGAAAAACTGTTTTTT
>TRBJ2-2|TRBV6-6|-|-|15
CASSFTQGFSGELFF
TGTGCCAGCAGTTTTACTCAGGGATTCTCCGGGGAGCTGTTTTTT
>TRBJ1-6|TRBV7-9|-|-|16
CASSQGGALVESPLHF
TGTGCCAGCAGCCAAGGGGGAGCACTAGTCGAGTCACCCCTCCACTTT
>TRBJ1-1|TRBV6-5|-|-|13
CASKPIGRIEAFF
TGTGCCAGCAAGCCTATTGGGAGAATAGAAGCTTTCTTT
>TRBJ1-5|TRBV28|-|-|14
CASRPGGSGQPQHF
TGTGCCAGCAGGCCGGGGGGATCGGGACAGCCCCAGCATTTT
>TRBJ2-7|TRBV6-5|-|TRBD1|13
CASSSTDRAKQYF
TGTGCCAGCAGTTCTACCGACAGGGCCAAGCAGTACTTC
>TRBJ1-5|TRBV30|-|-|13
CAWARGAGQPQHF
TGTGCCTGGGCTCGGGGGGCCGGGCAGCCCCAGCATTTT
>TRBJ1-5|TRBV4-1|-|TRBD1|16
CASSQDRTGGTQPQHF
TGCGCCAGCAGCCAAGATCGGACAGGGGGTACTCAGCCCCAGCATTTT
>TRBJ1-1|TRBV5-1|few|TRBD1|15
CASSFSAGGYTEAFF
TGCGCCAGCAGTTTCTCGGCAGGGGGCTACACTGAAGCTTTCTTT
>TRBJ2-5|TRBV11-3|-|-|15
CASSLDGTLQETQYF
TGTGCCAGCAGCTTAGACGGGACTCTCCAAGAGACCCAGTACTTC
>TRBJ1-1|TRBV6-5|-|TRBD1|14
CASSVTGGNTEAFF
TGTGCCAGCAGCGTGACAGGGGGGAACACTGAAGCTTTCTTT
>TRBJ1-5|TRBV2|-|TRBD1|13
CASRTGANQPQHF
TGTGCCAGTCGGACAGGGGCCAATCAGCCCCAGCATTTT
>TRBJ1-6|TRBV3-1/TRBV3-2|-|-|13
CASSQERGSPLHF
TGTGCCAGCAGCCAAGAAAGGGGTTCACCCCTCCACTTT
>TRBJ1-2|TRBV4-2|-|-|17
CASSQDRAGVLVDGYTF
TGTGCCAGCAGCCAAGATCGGGCAGGGGTCCTAGTGGATGGCTACACCTTC
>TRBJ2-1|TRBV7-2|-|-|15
CASSLVGFSGNEQFF
TGTGCCAGCAGCTTAGTAGGGTTTAGCGGCAATGAGCAGTTCTTC
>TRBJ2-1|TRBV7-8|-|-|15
CASSLFYGGSGEQFF
TGTGCCAGCAGCTTATTCTACGGGGGAAGTGGGGAGCAGTTCTTC
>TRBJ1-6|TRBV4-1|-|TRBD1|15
CASSRDRGVYSPLHF
TGCGCCAGCAGCCGAGACAGGGGGGTGTATTCACCCCTCCACTTT
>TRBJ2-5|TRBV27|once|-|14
CASRPRFGQETQYF
TGTGCCAGCAGGCCTAGGTTTGGGCAAGAGACCCAGTACTTC
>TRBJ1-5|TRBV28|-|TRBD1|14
CASSPGQGNQPQHF
TGTGCCAGCAGTCCGGGACAGGGGAATCAGCCCCAGCATTTT
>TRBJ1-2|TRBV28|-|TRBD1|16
CASSLSGTGGNYGYTF
TGTGCCAGCAGTTTATCCGGGACAGGGGGTAACTATGGCTACACCTTC
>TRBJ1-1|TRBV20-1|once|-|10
CSLSNTEAFF
TGCAGTCTATCGAACACTGAAGCTTTCTTT
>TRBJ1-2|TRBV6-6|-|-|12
CASTTVNGGYTF
TGTGCCAGCACTACAGTGAATGGTGGCTACACCTTC
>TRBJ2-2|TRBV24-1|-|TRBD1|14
CAVGQGTNTGELFF
TGTGCCGTCGGACAGGGGACGAACACCGGGGAGCTGTTTTTT
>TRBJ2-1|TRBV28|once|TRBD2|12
CASRRGGDEQFF
TGTGCCAGCAGACGGGGGGGCGATGAGCAGTTCTTC
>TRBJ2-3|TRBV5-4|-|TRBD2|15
CASRRSGVTTDTQYF
TGTGCCAGCCGCAGGAGCGGGGTTACCACAGATACGCAGTATTTT
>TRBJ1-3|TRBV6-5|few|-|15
CASGRDNLGTDTIYF
TGTGCCAGCGGCCGGGACAACCTTGGGACGGACACCATATATTTT
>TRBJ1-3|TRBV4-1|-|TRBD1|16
CASSQGETGGRNTIYF
TGCGCCAGCAGCCAAGGGGAAACAGGGGGCAGAAACACCATATATTTT